These T cell receptor beta chains were read from a single sample in a study of post-analysis software for immune sequencing data. One entry per CDR3 protein results from TCRdb running MiXCR on the PCR reads. The sample consists of 350,000 to 500,000 distinct CDR3 sequences, roughly 38% of them appearing once. Sequencing was performed on blood. The origin of the receptors is a girl aged 2-10 years with multiple sclerosis. Both conserved end residues are part of each CDR3. Each record gives: clone size, V gene, J gene, D gene, CDR3 protein, CDR3 DNA. A D gene is named only where the DNA matches it firmly. Clone sizes are given selectively: once, few, many, or a class where the clone is expanded.

clone size: few; V gene: TRBV5-1; J gene: TRBJ2-1; D gene: TRBD2; CDR3 protein: CASSRGGTRSYNEQFF; CDR3 DNA: TGCGCCAGCAGCAGGGGTGGGACTAGGAGTTACAATGAGCAGTTCTTC
clone size: -; V gene: TRBV20-1; J gene: TRBJ2-5; D gene: TRBD2; CDR3 protein: CSARGEEAGGRLQETQYF; CDR3 DNA: TGCAGTGCTAGAGGGGAAGAAGCGGGAGGCCGACTCCAAGAGACCCAGTACTTC
clone size: few; V gene: TRBV4-1; J gene: TRBJ1-2; D gene: -; CDR3 protein: CASSQDPEQPYGYTF; CDR3 DNA: TGCGCCAGCAGCCAAGACCCCGAACAGCCGTATGGCTACACCTTC
clone size: once; V gene: TRBV6-5; J gene: TRBJ1-4; D gene: -; CDR3 protein: CASSYRGQQNEKLFF; CDR3 DNA: TGTGCCAGCAGTTATCGGGGGCAGCAAAATGAAAAACTGTTTTTT
clone size: -; V gene: TRBV6-4; J gene: TRBJ2-1; D gene: -; CDR3 protein: CARTAEGKTYNEQFF; CDR3 DNA: TGTGCCAGAACGGCGGAGGGGAAGACCTACAATGAGCAGTTCTTC
clone size: -; V gene: TRBV20-1; J gene: TRBJ2-4; D gene: TRBD1; CDR3 protein: CSAREPQGAGSIQYF; CDR3 DNA: TGCAGTGCTAGGGAGCCCCAGGGGGCGGGAAGCATTCAGTACTTC
clone size: -; V gene: TRBV28; J gene: TRBJ2-7; D gene: TRBD1; CDR3 protein: CASSIPQGRYEQYF; CDR3 DNA: TGTGCCAGCAGTATTCCACAGGGGCGCTACGAGCAGTACTTC
clone size: -; V gene: TRBV25-1; J gene: TRBJ2-5; D gene: TRBD1; CDR3 protein: CASSESEGGGETQYF; CDR3 DNA: TGTGCCAGCAGTGAATCGGAAGGGGGCGGGGAGACCCAGTACTTC
clone size: -; V gene: TRBV2; J gene: TRBJ2-7; D gene: TRBD1; CDR3 protein: CASSDQRTGAYEQYF; CDR3 DNA: TGTGCCAGCAGCGACCAACGGACAGGGGCCTACGAGCAGTACTTC
clone size: few; V gene: TRBV12-3/TRBV12-4; J gene: TRBJ2-2; D gene: -; CDR3 protein: CASSLTSYTGELFF; CDR3 DNA: TGTGCCAGCAGTTTAACTAGTTACACCGGGGAGCTGTTTTTT
clone size: -; V gene: TRBV9; J gene: TRBJ2-1; D gene: TRBD2; CDR3 protein: CASSVAAGNNEQFF; CDR3 DNA: TGTGCCAGCAGCGTAGCAGCGGGAAACAATGAGCAGTTCTTC
clone size: -; V gene: TRBV7-2; J gene: TRBJ2-3; D gene: -; CDR3 protein: CASTGHGDTQYF; CDR3 DNA: TGTGCCAGCACGGGACACGGAGATACGCAGTATTTT
clone size: few; V gene: TRBV3-1; J gene: TRBJ1-2; D gene: -; CDR3 protein: CASSHSGAYGYTF; CDR3 DNA: TGTGCCAGCAGCCATTCAGGGGCCTATGGCTACACCTTC